The 32 T cell receptor beta chains listed next were all sequenced from one sample in a study of blood T cell repertoires in COVID-19. Repertoires were generated with immunoSEQ multiplex PCR, while TCRdb's copy carries only in-frame clones and drops some. The sample includes approximately 160,000 clones, approximately 81% of them seen just once. The sequencing input was peripheral blood. Source of these receptors: a man aged 18 to 35 with active or convalescent COVID-19.

The chain has TRBV13 and TRBJ1-4, with 7 bases identical to TRBD1. There are 17 residues in the CDR3. Germline CDR1 PRHDT, CDR2 FYEKMQ (reference sequence). V shed 3 bases and J 0 bases; nucleotides not matched to a gene: 7. The DNA for the CDR3 is TGTGCCAGCAGCTTGAACCGCCAGGGGGCAACTAATGAAAAACTGTTTTTT. Residues: CASSLNRQGATNEKLFF.

V is TRBV6-4 and J is TRBJ1-1; weak D call: TRBD1 (6 bases). There are 13 residues in the CDR3. CDR1 is MRHNA, CDR2 SNTAGT, per germline. Trimming stripped 9 bases from V and 2 bases from J, with 13 bases between. CDR3 protein: CASSRGGNTEAFF. Here the CDR3 DNA reads TGTGCCAGTTCTAGGGGGGGAAACACTGAAGCTTTCTTT.

Concerning this clone itself: This CDR3 is also generated by other DNA sequences in the sample. This chain connects TRBV5-4 to TRBJ2-7, with a possible D match to TRBD2 (6 bases). The CDR3 has 14 residues. The germline V gene has CDR1 SGHNT and CDR2 YYREEE (reference sequence). V was clipped by 0 bases and J by 2 bases, with 9 bases between them. CDR3 nucleotides: TGTGCCAGCAGCTTGGGCGGAGGGCCCTACGAGCAGTACTTC. Amino acid sequence: CASSLGGGPYEQYF.

The rearrangement links TRBV13 to TRBJ2-3; 11 bases fit TRBD2. The junction had 11 bases not matched to a gene; V was cut back by 3 bases and J by 0 bases. The germline gives CDR1 PRHDT, CDR2 FYEKMQ (reference sequence). The CDR3 runs to 19 residues. As DNA, the CDR3 is TGTGCCAGCAGCTTTAGTCTAGCGGGGGGAACCTATAGCACAGATACGCAGTATTTT. Protein sequence: CASSFSLAGGTYSTDTQYF.

The chain recombines TRBV5-1 with TRBJ2-1, with TRBD2 matching 7 bases. The CDR3 is 16 amino acids. Germline assignment: CDR1 SGHRS and CDR2 YFSETQ. V was clipped by 4 bases and J by 1 base; unmatched bases: 8. CDR3 bases: TGCGCCAGCAGCACCGGGACTACCGAATCCTACAATGAGCAGTTCTTC. Amino acid sequence: CASSTGTTESYNEQFF.

V usage is TRBV28 and J usage is TRBJ2-2; 7 bases fit TRBD2. The ends lost 8 bases at V and 5 bases at J; junction bases unmatched: 8. Germline-derived CDR1 and CDR2 are MDHEN and SYDVKM. The CDR3 covers 14 residues. The CDR3 DNA follows: TGTGCCAGCTTTCAAGCGGGAAGAACCGGGGAGCTGTTTTTT. It encodes CASFQAGRTGELFF.

This chain links TRBV7-8 with TRBJ2-7; maybe TRBD2 (5 bases). The V gene's germline CDR1 is SGHVS and CDR2 FQNEAQ. Trimming took 0 bases from V and 7 from J, leaving 13 bases between them. This CDR3 is 14 amino acids long. The CDR3 sequence: CASSLAQESGEQYF. CDR3 in DNA: TGTGCCAGCAGCTTAGCGCAGGAGTCGGGGGAGCAGTACTTC.

This clone was found once. The rearrangement links TRBV2 to TRBJ1-5; TRBD1 agrees at 8 bases. Germline values: CDR1 SNHLY, CDR2 FYNNEI. The CDR3 has 15 amino acids. V shed 3 bases and J 9 bases; nucleotides not matched to a gene: 10. The CDR3 bases are TGTGCCAGCAGTGAGGTGGACAGGGCCTTGACGCCCCAGCATTTT. As protein: CASSEVDRALTPQHF.

This clone showed up just a few times. This rearrangement joins TRBV30 to TRBJ2-7, with TRBD1 identical over 9 bases. V lost 0 bases and J lost 1; bases outside the gene matches: 4. CDR3 length equals 15 residues. CDR1 and CDR2 from the germline V gene are GTSNPN and SVGIG (reference sequence). As DNA, the CDR3 is TGTGCCTGGAGTGTAGGAGGGACAGGGTCCTACGAGCAGTACTTC. Amino acid sequence: CAWSVGGTGSYEQYF.

This chain connects TRBV27 to TRBJ1-5; the match to TRBD1 covers 12 bases. With 1 base clipped from V and 7 bases from J, the junction kept 17 bases outside the gene matches. Germline loops: CDR1 MNHEY, CDR2 SMNVEV (reference sequence). This CDR3 has 20 amino acids. Here the CDR3 reads CASSLFHPGQGALLDQPQHF. CDR3 coding DNA: TGTGCCAGCAGTTTATTTCATCCGGGACAGGGGGCCCTCTTAGACCAGCCCCAGCATTTT.

The gene calls are TRBV6-5 and TRBJ1-5, with 7 nucleotides matching TRBD1. The CDR3 runs to 14 residues. Germline values: CDR1 MNHEY, CDR2 SVGAGI. V dropped 11 bases and J dropped 1; count of bases not matched to a gene: 8. The CDR3 nucleotides are TGTGCCGGATGGCCGGGACAGAGCAATCAGCCCCAGCATTTT. Its protein is CAGWPGQSNQPQHF.

The V and J genes are TRBV4-1 and TRBJ1-4; possibly TRBD1 for D (6 bases). Trimming stripped 4 bases from V and 6 bases from J, with 12 bases between. Germline loops: CDR1 MGHRA, CDR2 YSYEKL. The CDR3 is made up of 14 amino acids. The CDR3, as DNA: TGCGCCAGCAGCCGTCAAGAGGGGGATGAAAAACTGTTTTTT. Translating it yields CASSRQEGDEKLFF.

V is TRBV27 and J is TRBJ1-6, with 7 bases identical to TRBD1. The CDR3 contains 19 residues. V lost 5 bases and J lost 11; bases outside the gene matches: 24. Looked up from germline, CDR1 is MNHEY and CDR2 is SMNVEV (reference sequence). CDR3 loop: CASSPRATGNWAVSPPLHF. CDR3 coding DNA: TGTGCCAGCAGTCCCAGGGCGACAGGGAACTGGGCCGTTAGTCCACCCCTCCACTTT.

This clone was seen more than once but under ten times. This chain uses TRBV18 with TRBJ2-3; D is uncertain. V dropped 2 bases and J dropped 6 bases, with 6 bases sitting between them. The CDR3 loop spans 12 amino acids. Germline assignment: CDR1 KGHSH and CDR2 LQKENI. CDR3 region: CASSPSSDTQYF. Here the CDR3 DNA reads TGTGCCAGCTCACCATCTTCGGATACGCAGTATTTT.

The chain recombines TRBV27 with TRBJ2-1; TRBD2 aligns across 10 bases. CDR1 MNHEY and CDR2 SMNVEV come from the germline V gene (reference sequence). V lost 7 bases to trimming and J lost 2 bases; unmatched junction nucleotides: 8. The CDR3 spans 16 residues. The CDR3 nucleotides are TGTGCCAGCAATCTAGCGGGAGAGCGGACCTACAATGAGCAGTTCTTC. It codes for CASNLAGERTYNEQFF.

V and J are TRBV11-3 and TRBJ1-1; D not resolved. Germline values: CDR1 SGHNT, CDR2 YENEEA. This CDR3 spans 14 amino acids. Trimming removed 5 bases at V and 3 bases at J, with 13 bases between. The CDR3 here is CASSTRSGDTEAFF. As DNA, the CDR3 is TGTGCCAGCAGCACCCGGAGCGGGGACACTGAAGCTTTCTTT.

The CDR3 region is CASSLVGTDEKLFF. Written as DNA, the CDR3 is TGTGCCAGCAGCTTAGTTGGGACAGATGAAAAACTGTTTTTT. V gene TRBV11-3 combines with J gene TRBJ1-4, with 7 bases aligning to TRBD1. The ends lost 1 base at V and 6 bases at J; junction bases unmatched: 2. This CDR3 is built from 14 residues. CDR1 is SGHNT and CDR2 is YENEEA in the germline V gene.

The sample holds one count of this clone. J is TRBJ2-7 and V is TRBV2; D not certain. The CDR3 runs to 11 residues. Per the germline V gene, CDR1 is SNHLY and CDR2 is FYNNEI. V lost 6 bases and J 2 bases, leaving 5 bases between the germline ends. The CDR3 DNA reads TGTGCCAGCAGGGAGACCTACGAGCAGTACTTC. Amino acids: CASRETYEQYF.

V gene TRBV5-8 combines with J gene TRBJ1-3; D ambiguous. There are 16 residues in the CDR3. Trimming removed 0 bases from V and 0 bases from J, with 10 bases in between. Per the germline V gene, CDR1 is SGHTS and CDR2 is YDEGEE. The CDR3 reads CASSLVGVHSGNTIYF. Written as DNA, the CDR3 is TGTGCCAGCAGCTTGGTGGGCGTCCACTCTGGAAACACCATATATTTT.

This chain uses TRBV5-6 with TRBJ2-7; a possible D gene is TRBD1 (6 bases). CDR1 and CDR2 from the germline V gene are SGHDT and YYEEEE. The CDR3 totals 15 residues. The V end lost 2 bases, the J end lost 3 bases, and 15 bases lay between the germline ends. The CDR3 coding sequence is TGTGCCAGCAGCTTTGACAGGAGAACTAACTACGAGCAGTACTTC. This sequence encodes CASSFDRRTNYEQYF.

The V and J genes are TRBV9 and TRBJ2-1; the match to TRBD2 covers 9 bases. Per the germline V gene, CDR1 is SGDLS and CDR2 is YYNGEE. The junction had 6 bases not matched to a gene; V was cut back by 4 bases and J by 1 base. There are 16 residues in the CDR3. In nucleotides, the CDR3 is TGTGCCAGCAGCCAGCGGGGGGAGGTTTCCTACAATGAGCAGTTCTTC. It yields the protein CASSQRGEVSYNEQFF.

The chain uses TRBV7-2 and TRBJ2-2, with 8 bases matching TRBD1. CDR1 SGHTA and CDR2 FQGNSA come from the germline V gene. CDR3 size: 16 residues. The V segment lost 4 bases and the J segment 2 bases; nucleotides outside the gene matches: 6. CDR3 DNA sequence: TGTGCCAGCAGCTCCCGGACAGGGCCCAACACCGGGGAGCTGTTTTTT. Protein product: CASSSRTGPNTGELFF. Drawing the rest from reference TRBV7-2 and TRBJ2-2, the complete variable domain is GAGVSQSPSNKVTEKGKDVELRCDPISGHTALYWYRQSLGQGLEFLIYFQGNSAPDKSGLPSDRFSAERTGGSVSTLTIQRTQQEDSAVYLCASSSRTGPNTGELFFGEGSRLTVL.

The V call is TRBV11-2, the J call TRBJ2-4, with TRBD2 matching over 12 bases. J gave up 5 bases and V 4 bases, and 6 bases lay outside the gene matches. In germline, CDR1 is SGHAT, CDR2 FQNNGV. CDR3 length: 16 residues. CDR3 sequence reads: CASSSRLAGVENIQYF. The CDR3, as DNA: TGTGCCAGCAGCTCTCGACTAGCGGGAGTGGAAAACATTCAGTACTTC.

The table lists this clone with a few counts. The chain joins TRBV2 to TRBJ2-2; tentatively, D is TRBD2 (5 bases). From germline, CDR1 is SNHLY and CDR2 FYNNEI. V shed 9 bases and J shed 4 bases, with 15 bases lying between them. This CDR3 is built from 14 residues. CDR3 amino acids: CASREAGGTGELFF. Here the CDR3 DNA reads TGTGCCAGTAGAGAGGCAGGAGGCACCGGGGAGCTGTTTTTT.

There are a few counts of this clone. V is TRBV3-1 (or the pseudogene TRBV3-2) and J is TRBJ1-6; 7 bases line up with TRBD1. Trimming at V came to 6 bases and at J to 6 bases, leaving 8 bases not matched to a gene. Germline CDR1 is LGHDT and CDR2 is YNNKEL (reference sequence). CDR3 length: 15 residues. CDR3 nucleotide sequence: TGTGCCAGCAGTTCAGGGGGTGCGGGTAATTCACCCCTCCACTTT. It is translated as CASSSGGAGNSPLHF.

This rearrangement joins TRBV5-1 to TRBJ2-2; the match to TRBD1 covers 12 bases. The CDR3 totals 16 residues. Germline CDR1 is SGHRS and CDR2 is YFSETQ. J gave up 4 bases and V 2 bases, and 3 bases lay outside the gene matches. CDR3: CASSLRGQGATGELFF. CDR3 nucleotide sequence: TGCGCCAGCAGCTTACGGGGACAGGGGGCCACCGGGGAGCTGTTTTTT.

This sequence joins TRBV7-2 and TRBJ2-7, with D perhaps matching TRBD2 (6 bases). This CDR3 spans 16 amino acids. The germline V gene encodes CDR1 SGHTA and CDR2 FQGNSA. V was cut by 1 base and J by 2 bases, with 15 bases left in between. CDR3 loop: CASSLVGGNNAYEQYF. The CDR3 DNA reads as TGTGCCAGCAGCTTAGTGGGCGGGAATAATGCCTACGAGCAGTACTTC.

The V call is TRBV4-1, the J call TRBJ1-2; TRBD1 might be the D (6 bases). The CDR3 sequence is 18 residues long. CDR1 is MGHRA and CDR2 is YSYEKL in the germline V gene. Trimming removed 4 bases from V and 4 bases from J, with 25 bases in between. This CDR3 is CASSREGPGAPSTYGYTF. The CDR3 DNA follows: TGCGCCAGCAGCCGAGAAGGGCCAGGGGCGCCTTCTACCTATGGCTACACCTTC.

V is TRBV4-1 and J is TRBJ1-1; a weak D match, TRBD1 (5 bases). Looked up from germline, CDR1 is MGHRA and CDR2 is YSYEKL. V was clipped by 6 bases and J by 5 bases, with 13 bases between them. The CDR3 spans 13 residues. The CDR3 reads CASSSLGGTEAFF. Written as DNA, the CDR3 is TGCGCCAGCAGTTCATTGGGGGGGACTGAAGCTTTCTTT.

CDR3 amino acids: CASSYKTGGRWTEAFF. CDR3 DNA sequence: TGTGCCAGCAGCTATAAGACAGGGGGTCGATGGACTGAAGCTTTCTTT. The chain links TRBV11-2 to TRBJ1-1; 9 bases agree with TRBD1. The germline V gene encodes CDR1 SGHAT and CDR2 FQNNGV. The CDR3 has 16 amino acids. The V and J ends lost 4 bases and 5 bases, in that order; junction bases with no gene match: 11. Looking up the rest from reference TRBV11-2 and TRBJ1-1 gives the full variable domain: EAGVAQSPRYKIIEKRQSVAFWCNPISGHATLYWYQQILGQGPKLLIQFQNNGVVDDSQLPKDRFSAERLKGVDSTLKIQPAKLEDSAVYLCASSYKTGGRWTEAFFGQGTRLTVV.

This clone was seen a handful of times. V and J are TRBV28 and TRBJ2-3; weak D call: TRBD2 (6 bases). Trimming pared 5 bases from V and 4 bases from J, leaving 7 bases between. The CDR3 sequence is 12 residues long. Germline V gives CDR1 MDHEN, CDR2 SYDVKM. This CDR3 is CASSPGADTQYF. As DNA, the CDR3 is TGTGCCAGCAGTCCGGGAGCAGATACGCAGTATTTT.

The chain is built from TRBV6-4 and TRBJ2-1; 11 bases are shared with TRBD2. V shed 5 bases and J 8 bases; nucleotides not matched to a gene: 8. CDR3 length: 15 residues. Germline V gene lookup returns CDR1 MRHNA and CDR2 SNTAGT. DNA for the CDR3: TGTGCCAGCAGTCGTACTAGCGGGAGTAGGGATGAGCAGTTCTTC. Its translation: CASSRTSGSRDEQFF.